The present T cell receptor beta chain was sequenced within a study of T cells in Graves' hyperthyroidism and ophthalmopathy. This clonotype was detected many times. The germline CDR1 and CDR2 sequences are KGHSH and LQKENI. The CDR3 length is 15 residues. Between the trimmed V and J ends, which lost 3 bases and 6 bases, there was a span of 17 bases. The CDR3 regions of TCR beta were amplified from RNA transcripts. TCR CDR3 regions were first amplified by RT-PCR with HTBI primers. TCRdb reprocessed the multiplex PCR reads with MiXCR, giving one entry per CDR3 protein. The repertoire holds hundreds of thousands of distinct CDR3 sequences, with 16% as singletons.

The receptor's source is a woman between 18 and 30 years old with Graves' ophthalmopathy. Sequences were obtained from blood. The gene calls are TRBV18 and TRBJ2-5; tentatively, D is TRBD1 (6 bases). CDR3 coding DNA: TGTGCCAGCTCACCTGGCGGACAGACCAGCCAGACCCAGTACTTC. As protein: CASSPGGQTSQTQYF.